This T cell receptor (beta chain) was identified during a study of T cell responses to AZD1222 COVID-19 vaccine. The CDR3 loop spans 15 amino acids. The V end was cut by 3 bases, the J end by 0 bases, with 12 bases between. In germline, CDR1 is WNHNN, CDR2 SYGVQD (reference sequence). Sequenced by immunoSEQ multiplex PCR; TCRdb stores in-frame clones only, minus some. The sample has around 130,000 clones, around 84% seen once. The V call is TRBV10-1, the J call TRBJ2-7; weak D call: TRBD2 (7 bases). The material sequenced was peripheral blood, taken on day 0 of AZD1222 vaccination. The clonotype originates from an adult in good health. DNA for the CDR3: TGCGCCAGCAGTGAAGGACTAGGGGGCTCCTACGAGCAGTACTTC. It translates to CASSEGLGGSYEQYF.